The clone carrying this TCR beta chain was observed a handful of times. As yet, its antigen is unknown. This entry belongs to a study of T cell responses to AZD1222 COVID-19 vaccine. Study findings and constraints: Among those given AZD1222, only six were seropositive at baseline. Repertoire collection took place solely once the T cell response had peaked. It should be noted that donors were predominantly white British and more often female, and clonal diversity was possibly underestimated.

Germline V gives CDR1 WNHNN, CDR2 SYGVQD (reference sequence). Trimming shortened V by 7 bases and J by 4 bases, and 10 bases separated the two germline ends. The CDR3 is 12 residues long. Measured with immunoSEQ multiplex PCR; TCRdb has only the in-frame clones, and not every one. The table records some 130,000 clones, approximately 85% of them present only once. V gene TRBV10-1 combines with J gene TRBJ1-1; D remains ambiguous. The receptor's source is an adult in good health. The specimen was peripheral blood, collected on day 0 of AZD1222 vaccination. CDR3 nucleotides: TGCGCCAGCACACCCCCGTGCACTGAAGCTTTCTTT. This sequence encodes CASTPPCTEAFF.